The T cell receptor beta chain described here comes from a study of monozygotic twins with cystic fibrosis. TCRdb's copy holds only in-frame clones and misses some; the assay was immunoSEQ multiplex PCR. Here the sample spans about 30,000 clones, approximately 86% being singletons. This clone was counted a few times. The CDR3 runs to 14 residues. V lost 5 bases and J lost 4, with 14 bases in between. CDR1 and CDR2 (germline): LNHDA, SQIVND (reference sequence). This chain uses TRBV19 with TRBJ1-2; D might be TRBD1 (6 bases). This clonotype originated in a girl between 2 and 10 years old with cystic fibrosis. Sequencing was carried out using blood. The CDR3 sequence is CASSYREPIYGYTF. The CDR3 coding sequence is TGTGCCAGTAGTTACAGGGAGCCGATCTATGGCTACACCTTC.